This TCR beta chain was sequenced for a study of CD8 T cells in ankylosing spondylitis. This CDR3 has 13 residues. Germline V gene sequence: CDR1 MGHRA, CDR2 YSYEKL. Germline trimming cut 1 base from V and 16 bases from J; bases unmatched to any gene: 6. MiXCR, run by TCRdb on the 5' RACE reads, gives a single entry per CDR3 protein. The sample holds some 150,000 distinct CDR3 sequences, roughly 44% seen once. The sample was synovial fluid, either unsorted or a sorted T cell fraction (not recorded which). The sequence was collected from a male donor with ankylosing spondylitis. This chain links TRBV4-1 with TRBJ2-1; TRBD2 aligns across 11 bases. The CDR3 spells CASSQGGTSGLFF. The CDR3 DNA reads as TGCGCCAGCAGCCAAGGGGGGACTAGCGGTCTTTTCTTC.